This TCR beta chain is drawn from a study of shared clonotypes between healthy human individuals. Several immunoSEQ plates received, in even portions, the genomic DNA of each subset. This table comes from immunoSEQ multiplex PCR, and its TCRdb copy is limited to in-frame clones, with some not included. The sample contains 2 million to 2.5 million clones, under 95% of which appear only once. The germline V gene has CDR1 SGHRS and CDR2 YFSETQ. This CDR3 is built from 14 residues. Trimming at V came to 4 bases and at J to 9 bases, leaving 6 bases not matched to a gene. The donor population consisted of healthy HIV-negative adults with no recent acute infections or vaccinations.

The V gene is TRBV5-1, the J gene TRBJ2-1; TRBD1 matches 11 bases. The sequenced sample was naive CD4+ T cells from PBMCs. The subset denotes: CD45RA+ positively selected. The TCR comes from a man in his late teens or twenties in good health. Some clones in this sample may be carry-over from other donors' samples. This CDR3 is CASSPGQGAFEQFF. The CDR3 region has the DNA TGCGCCAGCAGCCCCGGACAGGGGGCTTTTGAGCAGTTCTTC.